This passage covers 9 T cell receptor beta chains from one sample sequenced in a study of regulatory T cells in long-lasting Graves disease. Time point described: newly diagnosed GD, antithyroid drugs for less than 3 months. From PBMCs, RNA was extracted and then used to make the TCR library. With iRepertoire HTBI primers and Arm-PCR of CDR3 regions, TCR beta libraries were built. MiXCR, applied by TCRdb to the multiplex PCR reads, yields one record per CDR3 protein. This table has about 220,000 distinct CDR3 sequences, less than 20% appearing once. Another study also made use of these data, one on T cells in Graves' hyperthyroidism and ophthalmopathy.

The specimen was peripheral blood mononuclear cells (PBMCs), collected at new diagnosis, from a patient treated with antithyroid drugs. Receptors were obtained from a woman aged 30 to 39 with Graves disease.

This clonotype was observed at least ten times. This may stem from a read error, because a much larger clone lies one nucleotide away. V and J are TRBV28 and TRBJ2-1; no definite D call. CDR3 length: 13 residues. V gave up 10 bases and J gave up 0 bases, with 10 bases separating them. The germline V gene encodes CDR1 MDHEN and CDR2 SYDVKM. In DNA form, the CDR3 reads TGTGCCAACAGAGTGAGCTCCTACAATGAGCAGTTCTTC. It yields the protein CANRVSSYNEQFF.

This clonotype was seen at least ten times. The chain links TRBV4-1 to TRBJ1-1; D unresolved. Trimming stripped 1 base from V and 1 base from J, with 7 bases between. The CDR3 is 14 amino acids. The germline V gene has CDR1 MGHRA and CDR2 YSYEKL. The chain's CDR3 is CASSQGLTNTEAFF. The CDR3 region has the DNA TGCGCCAGCAGCCAAGGACTCACGAACACTGAAGCTTTCTTT.

The chain links TRBV12-3 or TRBV12-4 to TRBJ2-1, with 12 bases lining up with TRBD2. The CDR3 loop spans 15 amino acids. V shed 5 bases, J shed 16 bases, and the junction held 15 bases outside the gene matches. CDR3 sequence reads: CASSGRSRTSGTIFF. For the CDR3, the DNA is TGTGCCAGCAGTGGTCGATCGCGGACTAGCGGGACAATCTTCTTC.

With respect to this clonotype: It differs at one base from a far larger clone, so likely a read error. The rearrangement uses TRBV27 and TRBJ1-2; D remains ambiguous. The CDR3 runs 13 residues. V was trimmed by 5 bases and J by 4 bases, leaving 11 bases between them. Germline values: CDR1 MNHEY, CDR2 SMNVEV (reference sequence). The CDR3 loop reads CASSDLYGYGYTF. In DNA form, the CDR3 reads TGTGCCAGCAGTGATTTGTATGGCTATGGCTACACCTTC.

This clonotype was recorded at least ten times. The chain recombines TRBV3-1 with TRBJ2-7; a possible D gene is TRBD2 (6 bases). V lost 0 bases, J lost 6 bases, and 15 bases lay in between. The germline CDR1 and CDR2 sequences are LGHDT and YNNKEL (reference sequence). This CDR3 is built from 15 residues. The CDR3 is CASSQENRLRGEQYF. The CDR3 bases are TGTGCCAGCAGCCAAGAAAACAGATTGCGGGGCGAGCAGTACTTC.

This clonotype was observed many times. The rearrangement links TRBV19 to TRBJ2-7, with 11 bases that match TRBD2. There are 18 residues in the CDR3. Germline values: CDR1 LNHDA, CDR2 SQIVND (reference sequence). J was trimmed by 0 bases and V by 5 bases; bases with no gene match: 12. CDR3 region: CASSASGTSGTFSYEQYF. CDR3 nucleotide sequence: TGTGCCAGTAGTGCATCCGGGACTAGCGGAACATTCTCCTACGAGCAGTACTTC.

This clonotype occurred many times. The J gene is TRBJ1-5, the V gene TRBV11-2; weak D call: TRBD1 (6 bases). The germline gives CDR1 SGHAT, CDR2 FQNNGV. Trimming took off 4 bases at V and 6 bases at J, with 13 bases between the two ends. There are 14 residues in the CDR3. DNA of the CDR3: TGTGCCAGCAGCTCACAGGGATCCGGTCAGCCCCAGCATTTT. Translated, it gives CASSSQGSGQPQHF. Variable domain in full (rest from reference TRBV11-2 and TRBJ1-5): EAGVAQSPRYKIIEKRQSVAFWCNPISGHATLYWYQQILGQGPKLLIQFQNNGVVDDSQLPKDRFSAERLKGVDSTLKIQPAKLEDSAVYLCASSSQGSGQPQHFGDGTRLSIL.

The count of this clonotype is one. The rearrangement joins TRBV3-1 to TRBJ2-1; TRBD2 matches at 10 bases. The J call is doubtful: the DNA matches TRBJ2-5 better. The CDR3 has 17 residues. The germline V gene encodes CDR1 LGHDT and CDR2 YNNKEL (reference sequence). CDR3 nucleotides: TGTGCCAGCAGCCAAGATGCTAGCGGGAGCCAACAAGAGACCCAGTACTTC. Translation: CASSQDASGSQQETQYF.

Many counts were recorded for this clonotype. The chain combines TRBV10-1 with TRBJ2-2; 9 bases line up with TRBD2. CDR3 size: 15 residues. CDR1 and CDR2 (germline): WNHNN, SYGVQD (reference sequence). V dropped 4 bases and J dropped 5; count of bases not matched to a gene: 5. The CDR3 sequence is CASSAASGITGELFF. DNA of the CDR3: TGCGCCAGCAGTGCGGCTAGCGGGATTACCGGGGAGCTGTTTTTT.